This T cell receptor beta chain emerged from a study of PD-1 blockade in classical Hodgkin lymphoma. The wider study: Nivolumab 3 mg/kg was given intravenously every 2 weeks.

CDR3 length: 17 amino acids. The V and J ends lost 5 bases and 6 bases, in that order; junction bases with no gene match: 13. Germline V CDR1 and CDR2: SGHTA, FQGTGA. Here immunoSEQ multiplex PCR was the method, and the copy in TCRdb shows in-frame clones only, minus some. The repertoire holds 70,000 or so clones, about 64% seen once, with approximately 9.1% in the top ten. There was relapse after autologous stem cell transplantation in every patient, and there was variation in brentuximab vedotin exposure. The sequencing here drew on peripheral blood mononuclear cells (PBMCs), taken before the second cycle of nivolumab. The chain uses TRBV7-3 and TRBJ2-1; TRBD2 matches at 10 bases. The receptor comes from a human donor with classical Hodgkin lymphoma. CDR3 nucleotide sequence: TGTGCCAGCAGCCCCTCCGGGGGACTAGCGAACTCCAATGAGCAGTTCTTC. Translated, it gives CASSPSGGLANSNEQFF.